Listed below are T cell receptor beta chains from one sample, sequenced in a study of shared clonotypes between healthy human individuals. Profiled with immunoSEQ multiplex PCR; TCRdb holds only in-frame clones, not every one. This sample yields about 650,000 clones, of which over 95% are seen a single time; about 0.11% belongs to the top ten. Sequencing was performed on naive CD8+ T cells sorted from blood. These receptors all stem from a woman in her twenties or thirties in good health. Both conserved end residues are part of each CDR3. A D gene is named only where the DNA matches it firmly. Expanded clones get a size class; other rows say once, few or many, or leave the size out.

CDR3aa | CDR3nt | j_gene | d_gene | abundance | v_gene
CASSPEDRGHNSPLHF | TGTGCCAGCAGCCCCGAGGACAGGGGTCATAATTCACCCCTCCACTTT | TRBJ1-6 | TRBD1 | NA | TRBV7-2
CASSFPGGEQYF | TGTGCCAGCAGTTTCCCAGGGGGCGAGCAGTACTTC | TRBJ2-7 | TRBD1 | NA | TRBV28
CASSIGRSTGGENTEAFF | TGTGCCAGTAGTATAGGACGGTCGACAGGGGGGGAGAACACTGAAGCTTTCTTT | TRBJ1-1 | TRBD1 | NA | TRBV19
CASSYRLEPANYGYTF | TGCGCCAGCAGCTATAGACTAGAGCCAGCTAACTATGGCTACACCTTC | TRBJ1-2 | NA | NA | TRBV5-1
CASSRTSGSGDYEQYF | TGTGCCAGCAGCCGGACTAGCGGGAGCGGGGACTACGAGCAGTACTTC | TRBJ2-7 | TRBD2 | NA | TRBV7-4
CASSPRTGGYETQYF | TGTGCCAGCAGTCCGAGGACAGGGGGATACGAGACCCAGTACTTC | TRBJ2-5 | TRBD1 | NA | TRBV28
CASSLVAGGIYNEQFF | TGTGCCAGCAGCTTAGTGGCGGGAGGAATATACAATGAGCAGTTCTTC | TRBJ2-1 | TRBD2 | NA | TRBV7-2
CASSLWDNEQFF | TGTGCCAGCAGCTTGTGGGACAATGAGCAGTTCTTC | TRBJ2-1 | NA | NA | TRBV5-4
CASSFMGQGASGELFF | TGTGCCAGCAGCTTTATGGGACAGGGGGCATCCGGGGAGCTGTTTTTT | TRBJ2-2 | TRBD1 | NA | TRBV11-2
CASKPLPGGDTGELFF | TGTGCCAGCAAACCTCTACCGGGCGGAGACACCGGGGAGCTGTTTTTT | TRBJ2-2 | NA | NA | TRBV27
CASSDPPGRNGYTF | TGTGCCAGCAGTGATCCTCCCGGGAGGAATGGCTACACCTTC | TRBJ1-2 | NA | NA | TRBV6-1
CASRSAGAMNTEAFF | TGTGCCAGCAGGAGCGCAGGGGCGATGAACACTGAAGCTTTCTTT | TRBJ1-1 | NA | NA | TRBV14
CASSRNGGSGTGELFF | TGTGCCAGCTCACGCAACGGGGGGAGTGGCACCGGGGAGCTGTTTTTT | TRBJ2-2 | TRBD2 | NA | TRBV9
CASRLAGAPGYNEQFF | TGTGCCAGCAGACTAGCGGGAGCCCCGGGCTACAATGAGCAGTTCTTC | TRBJ2-1 | TRBD2 | NA | TRBV2
CASSEKIWTGGLGTEAFF | TGTGCCAGCAGTGAGAAAATTTGGACAGGGGGCCTCGGGACTGAAGCTTTCTTT | TRBJ1-1 | TRBD1 | NA | TRBV2
CASSDSAGGGYNEQFF | TGTGCCAGCAGTGACTCGGCGGGAGGTGGGTACAATGAGCAGTTCTTC | TRBJ2-1 | TRBD2 | NA | TRBV6-4
CASSSSWENTEAFF | TGTGCCAGCAGTTCCAGCTGGGAGAACACTGAAGCTTTCTTT | TRBJ1-1 | NA | NA | TRBV28
CASSFRGAAINEQFF | TGTGCCAGCAGCTTCCGCGGGGCCGCGATCAATGAGCAGTTCTTC | TRBJ2-1 | NA | NA | TRBV11-2
CASSSPKEGWSTGELFF | TGTGCCAGCAGCTCCCCAAAGGAGGGCTGGTCCACCGGGGAGCTGTTTTTT | TRBJ2-2 | NA | NA | TRBV7-9
CASSVGLAGQGDTQYF | TGTGCCAGCAGCGTGGGACTAGCGGGCCAAGGGGATACGCAGTATTTT | TRBJ2-3 | TRBD2 | once | TRBV9
CASSVQGLDYGYTF | TGTGCCAGCAGCGTCCAGGGTCTAGACTATGGCTACACCTTC | TRBJ1-2 | NA | once | TRBV13
CARDSPRRTEAFF | TGTGCCCGGGATTCCCCCCGCCGCACTGAAGCTTTCTTT | TRBJ1-1 | NA | NA | TRBV6-5
CSAGGTGKYNEQFF | TGCAGCGCTGGAGGGACTGGAAAATACAATGAGCAGTTCTTC | TRBJ2-1 | NA | NA | TRBV29-1
CASSLSRWDMSNQPQHF | TGTGCCAGCAGTTTATCTAGATGGGATATGAGCAATCAGCCCCAGCATTTT | TRBJ1-5 | NA | NA | TRBV28
CSVAGQGDSYEQYF | TGCAGCGTTGCGGGACAGGGAGATTCCTACGAGCAGTACTTC | TRBJ2-7 | TRBD1 | NA | TRBV29-1
CASGTSGYNEQFF | TGTGCCAGCGGGACTAGCGGATACAATGAGCAGTTCTTC | TRBJ2-1 | TRBD2 | NA | TRBV2
CASSNIGLAPGELFF | TGTGCCAGTAGTAACATCGGACTAGCCCCCGGGGAGCTGTTTTTT | TRBJ2-2 | TRBD2 | NA | TRBV19
CASSYLLDGGNNEQFF | TGTGCCAGCAGTTACCTTCTCGACGGGGGAAACAATGAGCAGTTCTTC | TRBJ2-1 | NA | NA | TRBV6-5
CAISEGTVTEAFF | TGTGCCATCAGTGAGGGGACAGTCACTGAAGCTTTCTTT | TRBJ1-1 | TRBD1 | NA | TRBV10-3
CAIKPGPDLNYGYTF | TGTGCCATCAAGCCGGGCCCCGACTTAAACTATGGCTACACCTTC | TRBJ1-2 | NA | NA | TRBV10-3
CASSPGPRTSIKNIQYF | TGTGCCAGCAGCCCGGGCCCCCGGACTAGCATCAAAAACATTCAGTACTTC | TRBJ2-4 | TRBD2 | NA | TRBV5-6
CSVVNRGQYEQYF | TGCAGCGTTGTTAACAGGGGGCAATACGAGCAGTACTTC | TRBJ2-7 | TRBD1 | once | TRBV29-1
CASSFGSLVFSYEQYF | TGTGCCAGCAGCTTTGGGTCCCTAGTTTTCTCCTACGAGCAGTACTTC | TRBJ2-7 | NA | NA | TRBV5-6
CASSPRGQGYNEQFF | TGTGCCAGTAGTCCCAGGGGGCAGGGCTACAATGAGCAGTTCTTC | TRBJ2-1 | TRBD1 | NA | TRBV19
CASSPGLVAYQPQHF | TGTGCCAGCAGCCCTGGATTAGTCGCATATCAGCCCCAGCATTTT | TRBJ1-5 | NA | NA | TRBV27
CASSLDRGAYYGYTF | TGTGCCAGCAGCTTGGACAGGGGGGCGTATTATGGCTACACCTTC | TRBJ1-2 | TRBD1 | NA | TRBV5-4
CASSAPFGTERDEQFF | TGTGCCAGCAGCGCCCCCTTTGGGACCGAAAGGGATGAGCAGTTCTTC | TRBJ2-1 | NA | once | TRBV7-9
CASSSGTPGYEQYF | TGTGCCAGCAGCTCCGGGACACCTGGCTACGAGCAGTACTTC | TRBJ2-7 | NA | NA | TRBV5-6
CASSVRRTSSYEQYF | TGTGCCAGCAGTGTAAGGCGGACTAGCTCCTACGAGCAGTACTTC | TRBJ2-7 | TRBD2 | NA | TRBV6-1
CSGSTLNTEAFF | TGCAGCGGCAGTACCCTGAACACTGAAGCTTTCTTT | TRBJ1-1 | NA | NA | TRBV29-1
CASSYSESDQPQHF | TGTGCCAGCAGTTACTCTGAGAGTGATCAGCCCCAGCATTTT | TRBJ1-5 | NA | NA | TRBV6-6
CASSEARWDSLGPPHTDTQYF | TGTGCCAGCAGTGAAGCACGGTGGGACAGTCTCGGACCTCCTCACACAGATACGCAGTATTTT | TRBJ2-3 | TRBD1 | NA | TRBV2
CASSSGQVAYNEQFF | TGCGCCAGCAGTTCTGGACAGGTCGCCTACAATGAGCAGTTCTTC | TRBJ2-1 | TRBD1 | NA | TRBV5-1
CASEGRNTGELFF | TGTGCCAGCGAGGGACGGAACACCGGGGAGCTGTTTTTT | TRBJ2-2 | NA | NA | TRBV2
CASSIVGEGMNTEAFF | TGTGCCAGCAGCATAGTAGGTGAGGGTATGAACACTGAAGCTTTCTTT | TRBJ1-1 | NA | NA | TRBV13
CASSLELRWTEAFF | TGTGCCAGCAGCTTGGAGCTCCGTTGGACTGAAGCTTTCTTT | TRBJ1-1 | NA | NA | TRBV5-6
CASSPVTISDTQYF | TGTGCCAGCAGCCCCGTAACCATCTCAGATACGCAGTATTTT | TRBJ2-3 | NA | NA | TRBV13
CASRGGTGDEQYF | TGTGCCAGCAGGGGCGGGACAGGGGACGAGCAGTACTTC | TRBJ2-7 | TRBD1 | NA | TRBV27
CASGRGAIPYNEQFF | TGTGCCAGCGGAAGGGGGGCGATCCCCTACAATGAGCAGTTCTTC | TRBJ2-1 | NA | NA | TRBV14
CASSQVWGEGTEAFF | TGTGCCAGCAGCCAAGTCTGGGGGGAGGGCACTGAAGCTTTCTTT | TRBJ1-1 | NA | NA | TRBV14
CASSQRYSAYEQYF | TGCGCCAGCAGCCAACGGTATTCAGCCTACGAGCAGTACTTC | TRBJ2-7 | NA | once | TRBV4-1